One T cell receptor (beta chain) is described in this entry. Generated by immunoSEQ multiplex PCR, the TCRdb table keeps only in-frame clones and is missing some. The sample carries about 230,000 clones, approximately 90% recorded once. Germline CDR1 MNHEY, CDR2 SVGAGI. The CDR3 spans 14 residues. The V gene end was trimmed by 4 bases and the J gene end by 5 bases; junction bases not matched to a gene: 4. The sample is drawn from a study of blood T cell repertoires in COVID-19. This rearrangement joins TRBV6-5 to TRBJ2-1; 8 bases are a match to TRBD1. Sequenced material: peripheral blood. This receptor was identified in a man aged 50-60 years with COVID-19, enrolled during active disease. CDR3: CASSLDRAHNEQFF. The CDR3 nucleotides are TGTGCCAGCAGTTTGGACAGGGCCCACAATGAGCAGTTCTTC.